Presented here are 31 T cell receptor beta chains from one specimen sequenced in a study of cytomegalovirus exposure and HLA in healthy donors. With 60 Vbeta and 13 Jbeta primers, the PCR was carried out. The protocol was immunoSEQ multiplex PCR, while the TCRdb copy is restricted to in-frame clones and leaves out a portion. The data show over 150,000 clones, 65% to 80% seen once. The sample taken for sequencing was PBMCs. All receptors come from a woman between 50 and 59 years old in good health and CMV-seropositive.

The rearrangement joins TRBV5-4 to TRBJ2-2; a weak D match, TRBD1 (7 bases). The CDR3 has 15 amino acids. V was clipped by 9 bases and J by 5 bases, with 20 bases between them. Germline loops: CDR1 SGHNT, CDR2 YYREEE (reference sequence). CDR3 sequence: CAIRRGQGGTGELFF. Written as DNA, the CDR3 is TGTGCCATACGGAGGGGGCAAGGGGGGACCGGGGAGCTGTTTTTT.

The chain is built from TRBV4-3 and TRBJ1-1, with 7 bases aligning to TRBD1. Losses at the gene ends were 9 bases for V and 1 base for J; bases not matched to a gene: 11. CDR3 length: 15 residues. Germline CDR1 and CDR2: LGHNA and YSLEER. The CDR3 loop reads CASEPNRGENTEAFF. The DNA of the CDR3 is TGCGCCAGTGAACCCAACAGGGGAGAGAACACTGAAGCTTTCTTT.

J is TRBJ2-2 and V is TRBV10-3, with D possibly matching TRBD2 (7 bases). Trimming left V 3 bases short and J 7 bases short, with 24 bases between. This CDR3 is 18 amino acids long. Germline loops: CDR1 ENHRY, CDR2 SYGVKD. DNA of the CDR3: TGTGCCATCAGTGAAGCTCCGACTGGCGGGGGCGATGGCGGGGAGCTGTTTTTT. Protein: CAISEAPTGGGDGGELFF.

This clone has a single count. Different DNA sequences within this sample yield the same CDR3. The chain couples TRBV29-1 to TRBJ2-7; D gene unclear. CDR3 length: 10 residues. Germline lookup yields CDR1 SQVTM and CDR2 ANQGSEA. V was clipped by 4 bases and J by 4 bases, with 5 bases between them. For the CDR3, the DNA is TGCAGCGTTGGTAGTTACGAGCAGTACTTC. It encodes CSVGSYEQYF.

The chain joins TRBV29-1 to TRBJ2-3; no reliable D call. Germline V gene data show CDR1 as SQVTM and CDR2 as ANQGSEA. CDR3 length equals 16 residues. V was clipped by 1 base and J by 0 bases, with 14 bases between them. The CDR3 reads CSVEVSGRLSTDTQYF. CDR3 DNA: TGCAGCGTTGAAGTTAGTGGCAGGCTAAGCACAGATACGCAGTATTTT.

The chain carries TRBV25-1 and TRBJ1-4; 9 bases fit TRBD1. V lost 6 bases and J lost 8; bases outside the gene matches: 13. This CDR3 contains 16 residues. CDR1 MGHDK and CDR2 SYGVNS come from the germline V gene. The CDR3 nucleotides read TGTGCCAGCAGCCAAATGGACAGGGGAGTTGGGGAAAAACTGTTTTTT. Protein product: CASSQMDRGVGEKLFF.

The chain is built from TRBV4-3 and TRBJ1-4, with D maybe TRBD1 (5 bases). Per the germline V gene, CDR1 is LGHNA and CDR2 is YSLEER. The CDR3 extends over 15 amino acids. The germline V and J ends were trimmed by 0 bases and 6 bases, with 11 bases remaining between them. The CDR3 nucleotides are TGCGCCAGCAGCCAAGAGCAGGGATCGGATGAAAAACTGTTTTTT. The encoded protein is CASSQEQGSDEKLFF.

Notes on this clone: Relative to the germline gene, one junction end is altered; a read error may explain this. The chain is built from TRBV11-2 and TRBJ2-3; a weak D match, TRBD1 (5 bases). The germline V gene encodes CDR1 SGHAT and CDR2 FQNNGV. The CDR3 runs 13 residues. As DNA, the CDR3 is TGTGTCAGCAGCTTAGAGGCAGGGGATACGCAGTATTTT. It encodes CVSSLEAGDTQYF.

The chain combines TRBV28 with TRBJ2-2; 13 bases match TRBD2. Germline V gene data show CDR1 as MDHEN and CDR2 as SYDVKM. V shed 4 bases, J shed 2 bases, and the junction held 4 bases outside the gene matches. There are 17 residues in the CDR3. The CDR3 nucleotides read TGTGCCAGCAGTTCCGGGGGACTAGCGGGAAACACCGGGGAGCTGTTTTTT. Translation gives CASSSGGLAGNTGELFF.

V and J are TRBV19 and TRBJ1-2; 8 nucleotides agree with TRBD1. The CDR3 has 15 amino acids. The ends lost 3 bases at V and 4 bases at J; junction bases unmatched: 7. CDR1 is LNHDA and CDR2 is SQIVND in the germline V gene (reference sequence). The CDR3 DNA sequence: TGTGCCAGTAGTATGGGACAGGAAACGATCTATGGCTACACCTTC. This codes for CASSMGQETIYGYTF.

The chain recombines TRBV4-3 with TRBJ2-3; 11 bases map to TRBD2. The CDR3 is made up of 16 amino acids. V was clipped by 3 bases and J by 4 bases; unmatched bases: 6. In germline, CDR1 is LGHNA, CDR2 YSLEER. This CDR3 reads CASSHLGLAGADTQYF. Here the CDR3 DNA reads TGCGCCAGCAGCCACCTCGGACTAGCGGGCGCAGATACGCAGTATTTT.

The chain is built from TRBV15 and TRBJ2-5; the match to TRBD2 covers 7 bases. This CDR3 region has 17 residues. Unmatched junction bases numbered 9, after V lost 0 bases and J lost 2 bases. Germline V gene sequence: CDR1 LNHNV, CDR2 YYDKDF (reference sequence). Written as DNA, the CDR3 is TGTGCCACCAGCAGAGATTCTGTTCTAGCGGAACAAGAGACCCAGTACTTC. Translation gives CATSRDSVLAEQETQYF.

V and J are TRBV30 and TRBJ1-5, with D perhaps TRBD1 (6 bases). Between the trimmed V and J ends, which lost 5 bases and 5 bases, there was a span of 13 bases. CDR1 GTSNPN and CDR2 SVGIG come from the germline V gene (reference sequence). CDR3 length: 13 residues. As DNA, the CDR3 is TGTGCCTGGGCCCGGGGGGCGGATCAGCCCCAGCATTTT. This gives the protein CAWARGADQPQHF. The full variable domain, its missing parts supplied by reference TRBV30 and TRBJ1-5, is SQTIHQWPATLVQPVGSPLSLECTVEGTSNPNLYWYRQAAGRGLQLLFYSVGIGQISSEVPQNLSASRPQDRQFILSSKKLLLSDSGFYLCAWARGADQPQHFGDGTRLSIL.

The chain joins TRBV6-1 to TRBJ1-1; D gene uncertain. CDR3 length equals 13 residues. Per the germline V gene, CDR1 is MNHNS and CDR2 is SASEGT. The germline V and J ends were trimmed by 6 bases and 11 bases, with 19 bases remaining between them. The CDR3 DNA follows: TGTGCCAGCAGCTCCTCCGGCAGGATGGGCGCTTTCTTT. Its protein is CASSSSGRMGAFF.

V gene TRBV5-1 combines with J gene TRBJ1-4; perhaps TRBD1 as D (6 bases). V shed 3 bases and J shed 6 bases, with 15 bases lying between them. The CDR3 sequence is 15 residues long. Germline assignment: CDR1 SGHRS and CDR2 YFSETQ. As DNA, the CDR3 is TGCGCCAGCAGCTCTCAGGGGCCTTTTGATGAAAAACTGTTTTTT. Its translation: CASSSQGPFDEKLFF.

This clone came up a few times. The chain has TRBV5-1 and TRBJ2-5, with D possibly matching TRBD1 (5 bases). Germline CDR1 SGHRS, CDR2 YFSETQ. There are 14 residues in the CDR3. V was shortened by 0 bases and J by 1 base, with 7 bases between the two germline ends. The CDR3 DNA is TGCGCCAGCAGCTTGGACAGGCGCCAAGAGACCCAGTACTTC. Its translation: CASSLDRRQETQYF.

The chain joins TRBV7-8 to TRBJ2-7; D unresolved. The CDR3 contains 14 residues. V was clipped by 1 base and J by 1 base, with 8 bases between them. The germline V gene has CDR1 SGHVS and CDR2 FQNEAQ. The CDR3 bases are TGTGCCAGCAGCTTAGAAGAGGTTTCCTACGAGCAGTACTTC. This encodes CASSLEEVSYEQYF.

This rearrangement joins TRBV5-1 to TRBJ2-5; 7 bases agree with TRBD1. Germline V CDR1 and CDR2: SGHRS, YFSETQ. The CDR3 is 14 residues long. The junction had 5 bases not matched to a gene; V was cut back by 4 bases and J by 2 bases. The CDR3 coding sequence is TGCGCCAGCAGCCCCGACAGGGAGCAAGAGACCCAGTACTTC. Translating it yields CASSPDREQETQYF.

As regards this clone: Mismatch with germline at one junction end may stem from a read error. This sequence joins TRBV7-7 and TRBJ2-5; TRBD1 matches at 9 bases. Germline CDR1 SSHAT, CDR2 FNYEAQ (reference sequence). The CDR3 totals 14 residues. CDR3 coding DNA: TGTGCTAGCAGCTCGGACAGGGGCAAAGAGACCCAGTACTTC. This sequence encodes CASSSDRGKETQYF.

The chain uses TRBV7-9 and TRBJ1-2; tentative D call: TRBD1 (6 bases). There are 14 residues in the CDR3. Trimming took 5 bases from V and 8 from J, leaving 18 bases between them. Germline-derived CDR1 and CDR2 are SEHNR and FQNEAQ (reference sequence). CDR3 residues: CASSPRGTASGYTF. For the CDR3, the DNA is TGTGCCAGCAGCCCCAGGGGCACCGCGAGCGGCTACACCTTC.

V usage is TRBV11-3 and J usage is TRBJ1-1; tentatively, D is TRBD1 (6 bases). This CDR3 spans 15 amino acids. The V gene lost 5 bases and the J gene lost 4 bases, with 17 bases spanning the gap. Germline values: CDR1 SGHNT, CDR2 YENEEA. The CDR3 region has the DNA TGTGCCAGCAGCCCCCCGACAGGTGTTGTCACTGAAGCTTTCTTT. It translates to CASSPPTGVVTEAFF.

The J gene is TRBJ1-1, the V gene TRBV6-1; D might be TRBD1 (5 bases). Germline V lookup: CDR1 MNHNS, CDR2 SASEGT. The CDR3 has 16 amino acids. V lost 2 bases to trimming and J lost 5 bases, with 18 bases between them. CDR3 sequence (DNA): TGTGCCAGCAGTGAATTGTCGGGGGGACCGGGGACTGAAGCTTTCTTT. Amino acid sequence: CASSELSGGPGTEAFF.

This chain connects TRBV19 to TRBJ2-2; 14 bases map to TRBD2. J lost 4 bases, V lost 5 bases, and 3 bases had no gene match. Per the germline V gene, CDR1 is LNHDA and CDR2 is SQIVND (reference sequence). This CDR3 is 16 amino acids long. The CDR3 sequence is CASSVGLAGVTGELFF. The CDR3 DNA is TGTGCCAGTAGTGTGGGACTAGCGGGAGTCACCGGGGAGCTGTTTTTT.

The CDR3 DNA reads as TGTGCCAGCAGGGGTCAACAGGGGACCGAGCAGTACTTC. This gives the protein CASRGQQGTEQYF. The chain uses TRBV6-1 and TRBJ2-7; 7 positions match TRBD1. The germline V gene encodes CDR1 MNHNS and CDR2 SASEGT. The length of the CDR3 is 13 residues. The V segment lost 6 bases and the J segment 6 bases; nucleotides outside the gene matches: 8.

The rearrangement joins TRBV7-6 to TRBJ1-6; the D gene is possibly TRBD1 (6 bases). This CDR3 is built from 16 residues. V lost 3 bases, J lost 0 bases, and 9 bases lay in between. Germline V lookup: CDR1 SGHVS, CDR2 FNYEAQ. CDR3 coding DNA: TGTGCCAGCAGCTTGGGGGCGAGCTCCTATAATTCACCCCTCCACTTT. Amino acid sequence: CASSLGASSYNSPLHF.

CDR3 coding DNA: TGTGCCAGCAGTGAAACCCACGACAGGTCCTACACTGAAGCTTTCTTT. Amino acids: CASSETHDRSYTEAFF. The chain uses TRBV6-4 and TRBJ1-1, with D tentatively TRBD1 (6 bases). The CDR3 covers 16 residues. V lost 3 bases, J lost 3 bases, and 17 bases lay in between. Per the germline V gene, CDR1 is MRHNA and CDR2 is SNTAGT.

A single count supports this clone. This chain joins TRBV4-1 and TRBJ1-4; D call uncertain. Germline CDR1 and CDR2: MGHRA and YSYEKL. Trimming removed 1 base from V and 0 bases from J, with 3 bases in between. The CDR3 is made up of 14 amino acids. The CDR3 here is CASSQVATNEKLFF. The CDR3 nucleotides read TGCGCCAGCAGCCAAGTAGCAACTAATGAAAAACTGTTTTTT.

The chain has TRBV11-3 and TRBJ1-1; D gene unclear. The CDR3 runs 11 residues. The V gene lost 5 bases and the J gene lost 7 bases, with 8 bases spanning the gap. The germline CDR1 and CDR2 sequences are SGHNT and YENEEA. The CDR3 DNA follows: TGTGCCAGCAGCACAGACATTGAAGCTTTCTTT. It translates to CASSTDIEAFF.

V gene TRBV9 combines with J gene TRBJ1-3, with a possible D match to TRBD1 (5 bases). Per germline, CDR1 SGDLS and CDR2 YYNGEE. Trimming removed 3 bases at V and 2 bases at J, with 12 bases between. CDR3 length: 15 amino acids. CDR3 loop: CASSGGGDTGNTIYF. The CDR3 DNA is TGTGCCAGCAGCGGTGGGGGGGATACTGGAAACACCATATATTTT.

The genes are TRBV29-1 and TRBJ2-7; TRBD1 agrees at 8 bases. The V gene's germline CDR1 is SQVTM and CDR2 ANQGSEA. The CDR3 loop spans 12 amino acids. J was trimmed by 5 bases and V by 4 bases; bases with no gene match: 4. This chain's CDR3 is CSVGGQGNEQYF. The CDR3 region has the DNA TGCAGCGTTGGAGGACAGGGAAACGAGCAGTACTTC.

This sequence joins TRBV7-2 and TRBJ1-2; the D gene is possibly TRBD1 (6 bases). V was clipped by 3 bases and J by 4 bases, with 12 bases between them. This CDR3 is 14 amino acids long. The germline gives CDR1 SGHTA, CDR2 FQGNSA. The CDR3: CASSFNVGGYGYTF. Written as DNA, the CDR3 is TGTGCCAGCAGCTTTAATGTAGGGGGCTATGGCTACACCTTC.